This TCR beta chain was identified in a study of T cells in Graves' hyperthyroidism and ophthalmopathy. Study-wide context: Peripheral blood was obtained at initial diagnosis, preceding any treatment. Study observations and caveats: In validation, the model predicted ophthalmopathy. These predictions came a median approximately 6.5 months before onset.

From germline, CDR1 is MNHEY and CDR2 SVGEGT. V lost 5 bases and J 0 bases, leaving 12 bases between the germline ends. The CDR3 sequence is 15 residues long. Template material for amplifying TCR beta CDR3 regions consisted of RNA transcripts. First-round RT-PCR with HTBI primers amplified the TCR CDR3 region. TCRdb reprocessed the multiplex PCR reads via MiXCR and lists one record per CDR3 protein. Seen here are hundreds of thousands of distinct CDR3 sequences, about 20% observed once, and the top ten hold around 60%. Disease lasting under 3 months, a NOSPECS grade of at least 4, and a Clinical Activity Score of at least 3 were features of the ophthalmopathy patients. Concerning this clonotype: Antigen specificity is unknown.

The clonotype originates from a man aged 25 to 45 with Graves' ophthalmopathy. This chain connects TRBV6-2 or TRBV6-3 to TRBJ2-3; a weak D match, TRBD2 (5 bases). Input material: blood. CDR3 sequence (DNA): TGTGCCAGCAGTGCGGGCGGTTCTAGCACAGATACGCAGTATTTT. Translating gives CASSAGGSSTDTQYF.